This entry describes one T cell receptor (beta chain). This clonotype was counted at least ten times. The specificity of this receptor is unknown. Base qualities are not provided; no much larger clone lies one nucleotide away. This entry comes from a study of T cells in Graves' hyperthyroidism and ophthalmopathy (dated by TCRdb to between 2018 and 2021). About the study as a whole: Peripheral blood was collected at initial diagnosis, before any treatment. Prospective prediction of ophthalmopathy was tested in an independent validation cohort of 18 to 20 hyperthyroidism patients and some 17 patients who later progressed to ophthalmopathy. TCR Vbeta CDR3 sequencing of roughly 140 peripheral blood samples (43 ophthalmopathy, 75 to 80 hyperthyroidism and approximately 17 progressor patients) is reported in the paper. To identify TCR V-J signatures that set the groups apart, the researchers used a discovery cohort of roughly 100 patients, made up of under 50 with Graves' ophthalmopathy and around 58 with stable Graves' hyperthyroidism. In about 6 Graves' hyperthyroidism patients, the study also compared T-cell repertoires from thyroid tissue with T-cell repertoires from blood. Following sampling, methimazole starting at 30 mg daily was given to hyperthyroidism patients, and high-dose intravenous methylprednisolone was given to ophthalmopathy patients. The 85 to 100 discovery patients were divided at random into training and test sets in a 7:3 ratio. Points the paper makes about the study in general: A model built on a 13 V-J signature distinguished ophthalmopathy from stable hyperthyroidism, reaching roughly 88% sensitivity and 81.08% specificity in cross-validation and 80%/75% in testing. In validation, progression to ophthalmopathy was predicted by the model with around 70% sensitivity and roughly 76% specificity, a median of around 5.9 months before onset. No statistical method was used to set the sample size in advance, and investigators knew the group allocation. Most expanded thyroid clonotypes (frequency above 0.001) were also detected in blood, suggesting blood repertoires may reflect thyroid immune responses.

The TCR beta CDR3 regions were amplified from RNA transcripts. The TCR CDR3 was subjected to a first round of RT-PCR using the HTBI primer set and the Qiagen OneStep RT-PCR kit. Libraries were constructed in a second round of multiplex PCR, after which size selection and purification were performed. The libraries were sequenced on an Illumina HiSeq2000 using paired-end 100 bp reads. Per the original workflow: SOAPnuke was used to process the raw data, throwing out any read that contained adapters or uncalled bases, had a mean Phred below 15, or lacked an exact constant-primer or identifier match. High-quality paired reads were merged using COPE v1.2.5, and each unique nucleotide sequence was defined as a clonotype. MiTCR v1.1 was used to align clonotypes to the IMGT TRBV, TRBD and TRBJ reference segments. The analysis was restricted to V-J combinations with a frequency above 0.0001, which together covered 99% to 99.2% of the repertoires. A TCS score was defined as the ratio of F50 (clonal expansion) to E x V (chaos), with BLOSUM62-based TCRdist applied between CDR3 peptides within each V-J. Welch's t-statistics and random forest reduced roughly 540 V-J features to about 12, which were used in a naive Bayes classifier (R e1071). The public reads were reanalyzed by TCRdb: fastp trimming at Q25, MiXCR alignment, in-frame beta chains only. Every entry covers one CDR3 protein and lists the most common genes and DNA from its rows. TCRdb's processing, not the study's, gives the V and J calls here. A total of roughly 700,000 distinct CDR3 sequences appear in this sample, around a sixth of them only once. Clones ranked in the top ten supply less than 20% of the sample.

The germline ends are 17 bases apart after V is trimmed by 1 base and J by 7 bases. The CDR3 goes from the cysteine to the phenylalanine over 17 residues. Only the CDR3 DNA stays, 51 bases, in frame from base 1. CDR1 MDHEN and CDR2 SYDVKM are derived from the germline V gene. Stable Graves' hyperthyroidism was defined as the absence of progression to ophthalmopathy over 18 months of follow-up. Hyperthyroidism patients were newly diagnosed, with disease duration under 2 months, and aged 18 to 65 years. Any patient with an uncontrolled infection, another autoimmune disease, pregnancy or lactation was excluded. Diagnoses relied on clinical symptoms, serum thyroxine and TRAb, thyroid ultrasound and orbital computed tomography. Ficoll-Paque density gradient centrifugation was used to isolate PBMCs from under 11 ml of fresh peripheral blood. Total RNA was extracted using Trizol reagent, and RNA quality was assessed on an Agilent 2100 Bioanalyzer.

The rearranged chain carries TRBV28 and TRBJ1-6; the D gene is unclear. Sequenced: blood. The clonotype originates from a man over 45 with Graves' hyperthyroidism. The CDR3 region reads CASSLFESGLSNSPLHF. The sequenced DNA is TGTGCCAGCAGTTTATTCGAGTCCGGGCTTTCGAATTCACCCCTCCACTTT.